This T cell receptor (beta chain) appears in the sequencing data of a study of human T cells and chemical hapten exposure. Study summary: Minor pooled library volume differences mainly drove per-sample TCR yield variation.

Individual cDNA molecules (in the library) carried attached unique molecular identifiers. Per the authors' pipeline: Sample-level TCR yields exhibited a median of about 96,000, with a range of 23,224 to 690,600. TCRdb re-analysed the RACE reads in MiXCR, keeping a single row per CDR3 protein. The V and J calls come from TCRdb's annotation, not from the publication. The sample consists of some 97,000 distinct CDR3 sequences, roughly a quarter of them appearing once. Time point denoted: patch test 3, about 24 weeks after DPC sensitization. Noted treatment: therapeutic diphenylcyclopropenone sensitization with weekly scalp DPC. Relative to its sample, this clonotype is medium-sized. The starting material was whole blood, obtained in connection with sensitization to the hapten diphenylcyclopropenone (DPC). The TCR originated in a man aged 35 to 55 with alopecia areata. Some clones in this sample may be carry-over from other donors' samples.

The CDR3 sequence: CASSDGTSGSDEQFF. DNA for the CDR3: TGTGCCAGCAGCGACGGGACTAGCGGGAGCGATGAGCAGTTCTTC. V and J are TRBV9 and TRBJ2-1, with 14 bases matching TRBD2. V lost 3 bases and J lost 8; bases outside the gene matches: 4. Germline V gene lookup returns CDR1 SGDLS and CDR2 YYNGEE. There are 15 residues in the CDR3.